A selection of T cell receptor beta chains follows, all from one sample in a study of blood T cell repertoires in COVID-19. Sequencing was performed with immunoSEQ multiplex PCR; in TCRdb, only in-frame clones are kept and a portion is missing. The sample includes under 300,000 clones, roughly 84% of them seen just once. The sample consisted of peripheral blood. These receptors all come from a woman in her forties who had recovered from COVID-19. CDR3s leave out the opening cysteine and the closing phenylalanine or tryptophan.

J gene	V gene	CDR3 protein
TRBJ1-4	TRBV28	ASSAATGVNEKLF
TRBJ1-1	TRBV29-1	SVVGGKRAETEAF
TRBJ2-2	TRBV6-4	ASSWLENTGELF
TRBJ1-1	TRBV5-1	ASSYSDRRPEAF
TRBJ1-4	TRBV4-2	ASSEAQGETNEKLF
TRBJ1-3	TRBV5-1	ASRPNLGTVSGNTIY
TRBJ2-1	TRBV5-1	ASSGRLGSYNEQF
TRBJ1-1	TRBV11-2	ASSLGHGNTEAF
TRBJ2-7	TRBV5-5	ASSQTGPGEQY
TRBJ2-7	TRBV11-3	ASSLDLGGLRNYEQY
TRBJ1-1	TRBV19	ACGSGTLNTEAF
TRBJ2-6	TRBV5-4	ASSTPRGANVLT
TRBJ2-3	TRBV19	ASSFVSSTDTQY
TRBJ2-2	TRBV19	ASTEAGELF
TRBJ2-1	TRBV2	ASSPDSYNEQF
TRBJ2-5	TRBV30	ARGASGGTQETQY
TRBJ2-3	TRBV3-1/TRBV3-2	ASSQGWDTSTDTQY
TRBJ1-2	TRBV19	ASSRMGDPAGTSGYT
TRBJ2-3	TRBV20-1	SSERGDTQY
TRBJ2-7	TRBV7-8	ASSSRPPGGYEQY
TRBJ1-3	TRBV6-6	ASSPQGNTIY
TRBJ1-2	TRBV28	ASSDTGGANYGYT
TRBJ2-5	TRBV5-4	ASSPGLAVQETQY
TRBJ1-4	TRBV19	ASSIWGLNEKLF
TRBJ1-2	TRBV7-2	ASSFFSPGRGIYGYT
TRBJ1-5	TRBV19	ASSTGEGQPQH
TRBJ2-1	TRBV18	ASSPGQQGEQF
TRBJ2-1	TRBV7-2	ASSPRGLAGHNEQF
TRBJ1-1	TRBV28	ASSLSRGSTEAF
TRBJ2-7	TRBV27	ASRRAGAAHYEQY
TRBJ2-5	TRBV9	ASSVASQIATQY
TRBJ1-3	TRBV15	ATSRSQNSGNTIY
TRBJ1-5	TRBV15	ATSRDHRQERAQH
TRBJ2-3	TRBV27	ASSLFETDTQY
TRBJ2-5	TRBV30	AWSVRSELGETQY
TRBJ1-3	TRBV7-9	ASSTRTDSGNTIY
TRBJ2-3	TRBV6-1	ASSDRVVGWDTQY
TRBJ1-5	TRBV7-9	ASSLAGQNNQPQH
TRBJ2-3	TRBV29-1	SARGLAGGDTQY
TRBJ2-5	TRBV9	ASSQSGGKETQY
TRBJ2-7	TRBV5-4	ASSQGVGGYEQY
TRBJ1-6	TRBV25-1	ASSDRDRGFFSPLH
TRBJ2-5	TRBV5-4	ASSLGLALETQY
TRBJ2-2	TRBV27	ASSLSLITANTGELF
TRBJ2-2	TRBV5-1	ASSRRRGRDTGELF
TRBJ1-1	TRBV3-1/TRBV3-2	ASSPPYRSYTEAF
TRBJ2-5	TRBV3-1/TRBV3-2	ASSLGLAGGLETQY
TRBJ2-1	TRBV2	ASSEAGQGSNEQF
TRBJ1-4	TRBV7-9	ASSPGHGGDEKLF
TRBJ2-7	TRBV30	AWRQLVNSYEQY
TRBJ2-7	TRBV12-3/TRBV12-4	ASRRTDTYEQY
TRBJ2-7	TRBV11-2	ASSSFSGGAGYEQY
TRBJ2-7	TRBV6-5	ASRSGGAGEQY
TRBJ1-1	TRBV18	ASSPNSRNTEAF
TRBJ1-1	TRBV28	ASSTTLNTEAF
TRBJ2-1	TRBV20-1	TAEGRGEQF
TRBJ2-1	TRBV11-3	ASSLDSRVSYNEQF
TRBJ1-2	TRBV6-2/TRBV6-3	ASSYPDRAGYGYT
TRBJ1-2	TRBV4-1	ASSQVTGLGYGYT